Below are 32 T cell receptor beta chains sequenced from a single sample in a study of T cells expressing NK-cell markers. With the 5' RACE reads reprocessed, TCRdb shows one record per CDR3 protein and no DNA. In all, the sample yields 200,000 to 300,000 distinct CDR3 sequences. Sequenced material: blood T cells: a sorted CD56 or NKG2C T cell subset, CD4+ or CD8+ T cells, or bulk PBMC T cells (not recorded which). These TCRs come from a man between 18 and 35 years old in good health.

The genes are TRBV3-1 and TRBJ1-2. The length of the CDR3 is 13 residues. CDR1 and CDR2 from the germline V gene are LGHDT and YNNKEL (reference sequence). The CDR3 here is CASSQQANYGYTF.

The rearrangement links TRBV20-1 to TRBJ2-3; TCRdb lists TRBD2, though no DNA is available to test this call. Germline V lookup: CDR1 DFQATT, CDR2 SNEGSKA (reference sequence). This CDR3 has 17 residues. The chain's CDR3 is CSARTVRTSGRADTQYF.

V and J are TRBV12-3 or TRBV12-4 and TRBJ2-6; without DNA, the TCRdb call of TRBD2 cannot be checked. The CDR3 is 18 amino acids. The CDR3 spells CASSLWGARSSGANVLTF.

The chain links TRBV5-1 to TRBJ1-4; TCRdb outputs TRBD1, but without DNA this stays unchecked. From germline, CDR1 is SGHRS and CDR2 YFSETQ. The CDR3 is made up of 14 amino acids. The CDR3 sequence is CASRETGINEKLFF.

The genes are TRBV12-3 or TRBV12-4 and TRBJ2-3; checking the TCRdb D call of TRBD2 is not possible without DNA. CDR3 size: 16 residues. Here the CDR3 reads CASAKGLADYTDTQYF.

The chain is built from TRBV7-2 and TRBJ2-5. In germline, CDR1 is SGHTA, CDR2 FQGNSA. The CDR3 totals 15 residues. CDR3 sequence reads: CASSPYSTGKETQYF.

V and J are TRBV5-1 and TRBJ1-6. The CDR3 totals 14 residues. The germline V gene has CDR1 SGHRS and CDR2 YFSETQ. The CDR3: CASSPSDNWSPLHF.

V is TRBV20-1 and J is TRBJ1-2. The CDR3 runs to 14 residues. The germline CDR1 and CDR2 sequences are DFQATT and SNEGSKA (reference sequence). The CDR3 region is CSARDLRRIDGYTF.

V is TRBV20-1 and J is TRBJ1-2; without DNA, the TCRdb call of TRBD1 cannot be checked. The CDR3 covers 12 residues. From germline, CDR1 is DFQATT and CDR2 SNEGSKA (reference sequence). CDR3: CSASRDSYGYTF.

The V gene is TRBV6-2 or TRBV6-3, the J gene TRBJ2-2; TCRdb returns TRBD1, unconfirmable since there is no DNA. This CDR3 region has 17 residues. In germline, CDR1 is MNHEY, CDR2 SVGEGT. This CDR3 is CASSYQGRFQNTGELFF.

This sequence joins TRBV4-3 and TRBJ2-1; TCRdb reports TRBD2, a call that lacks DNA to check it against. Germline CDR1 reads LGHNA; CDR2 reads YSLEER. There are 16 residues in the CDR3. Here the CDR3 reads CASSGDSLSSYNEQFF.

The rearrangement links TRBV28 to TRBJ1-2; there is no DNA to check the TCRdb D call of TRBD1. The germline gives CDR1 MDHEN, CDR2 SYDVKM. This CDR3 region has 16 residues. The chain's CDR3 is CASSSPRDPISSGYTF.

The J gene is TRBJ2-3, the V gene TRBV10-3; there is no DNA to check the TCRdb D call of TRBD1. This CDR3 contains 14 residues. Germline loops: CDR1 ENHRY, CDR2 SYGVKD. The CDR3 loop is CATTTGEHTDTQYF.

The CDR3 protein is CASSPAAGNQPQHF. This chain connects TRBV28 to TRBJ1-5. Germline CDR1 reads MDHEN; CDR2 reads SYDVKM. This CDR3 has 14 residues.

The chain couples TRBV5-1 to TRBJ2-1; as DNA is missing, the TRBD2 call by TCRdb cannot be tested. The CDR3 is 16 amino acids. Germline V gene lookup returns CDR1 SGHRS and CDR2 YFSETQ. CDR3 sequence reads: CASSSRAVSSYNEQFF.

This chain joins TRBV5-6 and TRBJ2-3. The CDR3 has 15 amino acids. Germline V gene lookup returns CDR1 SGHDT and CDR2 YYEEEE. The CDR3 here is CASSLVEVATDTQYF.

V usage is TRBV18 and J usage is TRBJ1-4. Germline V lookup: CDR1 KGHSH, CDR2 LQKENI. CDR3 length: 15 residues. The CDR3 protein is CASSSQPGLEEKLFF. The whole variable domain, filled in from reference TRBV18 and TRBJ1-4, reads NAGVMQNPRHLVRRRGQEARLRCSPMKGHSHVYWYRQLPEEGLKFMVYLQKENIIDESGMPKERFSAEFPKEGPSILRIQQVVRGDSAAYFCASSSQPGLEEKLFFGSGTQLSVL.

The chain has TRBV7-2 and TRBJ2-3; TCRdb indicates TRBD1, and absent DNA this call remains unverified. Germline CDR1 SGHTA, CDR2 FQGNSA. The CDR3 runs to 14 residues. Here the CDR3 reads CASSKQGFTDTQYF.

The chain has TRBV18 and TRBJ2-7; TCRdb's assignment of TRBD2 cannot be checked, as there is no DNA. Germline V lookup: CDR1 KGHSH, CDR2 LQKENI. This CDR3 has 13 amino acids. The CDR3 region is CASSPDRGSEQYF.

This chain uses TRBV19 with TRBJ2-3; TCRdb's D call, TRBD1, is unchecked because there is no DNA. Germline loops: CDR1 LNHDA, CDR2 SQIVND (reference sequence). This CDR3 comprises 13 residues. CDR3 amino acids: CASRDREGDTQYF.

The chain combines TRBV6-5 with TRBJ2-5. The CDR3 loop spans 12 amino acids. In germline, CDR1 is MNHEY, CDR2 SVGAGI. This CDR3 is CASRNGQETQYF.

The chain joins TRBV30 to TRBJ2-1; TCRdb's assignment of TRBD1 cannot be checked, as there is no DNA. CDR3 length: 13 residues. Germline values: CDR1 GTSNPN, CDR2 SVGIG (reference sequence). This CDR3 is CAWTIQGVGEQFF.

The V call is TRBV29-1, the J call TRBJ2-1; TCRdb lists TRBD2, though no DNA is available to test this call. The CDR3 has 13 residues. Germline CDR1 reads SQVTM; CDR2 reads ANQGSEA. Here the CDR3 reads CSAQGGRDREQFF.

The chain joins TRBV19 to TRBJ1-1; the TCRdb D gene call, TRBD1, has no DNA to confirm it. The germline V gene encodes CDR1 LNHDA and CDR2 SQIVND (reference sequence). There are 13 residues in the CDR3. This chain's CDR3 is CASSRRESTEAFF.

The rearrangement uses TRBV24-1 and TRBJ1-2. This CDR3 is built from 14 residues. The germline V gene encodes CDR1 KGHDR and CDR2 SFDVKD. Here the CDR3 reads CATSDLGRNYGYTF.

The V gene is TRBV7-2, the J gene TRBJ2-7. CDR1 is SGHTA and CDR2 is FQGNSA in the germline V gene. This CDR3 spans 15 amino acids. The CDR3 loop reads CASSPSASGTYEQYF.

This chain links TRBV24-1 with TRBJ2-3; TCRdb designates TRBD2, a call that cannot be tested without DNA. This CDR3 contains 15 residues. The germline CDR1 and CDR2 sequences are KGHDR and SFDVKD. The CDR3 here is CATSSGPGRTDTQYF.

The V and J genes are TRBV20-1 and TRBJ2-2. In germline, CDR1 is DFQATT, CDR2 SNEGSKA (reference sequence). This CDR3 region has 12 residues. The CDR3 is CSARTKTGELFF.

The genes are TRBV3-1 and TRBJ2-1; TCRdb's assignment of TRBD2 cannot be checked, as there is no DNA. Germline V lookup: CDR1 LGHDT, CDR2 YNNKEL (reference sequence). CDR3 length: 16 residues. The CDR3 sequence: CASSQDPSGRPHEQFF.

V and J are TRBV11-3 and TRBJ2-1; without DNA, the TCRdb call of TRBD2 cannot be checked. The CDR3 runs 18 residues. Looked up from germline, CDR1 is SGHNT and CDR2 is YENEEA. The CDR3 region is CASSLDRTSGISYNEQFF.

The chain combines TRBV7-9 with TRBJ2-2; as DNA is missing, the TRBD1 call by TCRdb cannot be tested. The CDR3 covers 17 residues. The germline CDR1 and CDR2 sequences are SEHNR and FQNEAQ (reference sequence). The CDR3 sequence is CASSLSGTGGVAGELFF. The full variable domain, in which reference TRBV7-9 and TRBJ2-2 provide the parts outside the CDR3, is DTGVSQNPRHKITKRGQNVTFRCDPISEHNRLYWYRQTLGQGPEFLTYFQNEAQLEKSRLLSDRFSAERPKGSFSTLEIQRTEQGDSAMYLCASSLSGTGGVAGELFFGEGSRLTVL.

The J gene is TRBJ1-6, the V gene TRBV20-1. CDR1 and CDR2 (germline): DFQATT, SNEGSKA (reference sequence). CDR3 size: 14 residues. CDR3 protein: CSADEGRGASPLHF.